This TCR beta chain was identified during a study of T cell responses to AZD1222 COVID-19 vaccine. Using immunoSEQ multiplex PCR, the repertoire was profiled, and TCRdb retains in-frame clones only, with some absent. In the table there are 150,000 or so clones, roughly nine tenths of which are singletons. The CDR3 loop spans 14 amino acids. Looked up from germline, CDR1 is MNHNY and CDR2 is SVGAGI (reference sequence). V was clipped by 7 bases and J by 11 bases, with 21 bases between them. V usage is TRBV6-6 and J usage is TRBJ1-5; D might be TRBD1 (5 bases). The sequences come from peripheral blood, collected on day 0 of AZD1222 vaccination. The receptor was derived from an adult in good health. For the CDR3, the DNA is TGTGCCAGCACTCTGGGAGGGGCGGGGGTGGCCCAGCATTTT. Its protein is CASTLGGAGVAQHF.